The source of this T cell receptor (beta chain) is a study of cytomegalovirus exposure and HLA in healthy donors. Study observations and caveats: Associated with HLA alleles at 0.05 false discovery rate in a later analysis were about 17,000 TCR beta sequences.

Trimming cost V 2 bases and J 0 bases, with 8 bases left between them. Germline CDR1 SGHVS, CDR2 FNYEAQ. The CDR3 totals 15 residues. Remarks on this clone: Its antigen is not known.

The PCR used 60 Vbeta and 13 Jbeta primers. Measured with immunoSEQ multiplex PCR; TCRdb has only the in-frame clones, and not every one. The specimen's table records tens of thousands of clones. V and J are TRBV7-6 and TRBJ2-1; D is perhaps TRBD2 (5 bases). The material sequenced was PBMCs. This TCR derives from a middle-aged woman in good health and CMV-seropositive. CDR3 protein: CASSLWRSSYNEQFF. The CDR3 region has the DNA TGTGCCAGCAGCTTATGGAGGTCCTCCTACAATGAGCAGTTCTTC.